These 16 T cell receptor beta chains share one sample of origin, sequenced in a study of PD-L1 blockade in urothelial cancer. Time point given: pretreatment peripheral blood. Libraries were prepared by immunoSEQ multiplex PCR; TCRdb keeps only in-frame clonotypes and omits some of them. The table includes about 87,000 clones, around 84% detected once. The sequencing here drew on PBMCs, taken around atezolizumab (anti-PD-L1) treatment. The receptors come from a man in his 60s with urothelial cancer.

The chain uses TRBV28 and TRBJ2-7; D unclear. Trimming left V 8 bases short and J 5 bases short, with 19 bases between. This CDR3 contains 14 residues. Germline CDR1 reads MDHEN; CDR2 reads SYDVKM. The CDR3 nucleotides are TGTGCCAGCGCTCCCGACCGCATCAGGAACGAGCAGTACTTC. The encoded protein is CASAPDRIRNEQYF.

V is TRBV6-6 and J is TRBJ2-7, with unresolved D. Germline V gives CDR1 MNHNY, CDR2 SVGAGI (reference sequence). The CDR3 is 13 residues long. V lost 6 bases, J lost 1 base, and 10 bases lay in between. The CDR3 bases are TGTGCCAGCAGCACCAGCGAGTCCTACGAGCAGTACTTC. This sequence encodes CASSTSESYEQYF.

The chain recombines TRBV11-2 with TRBJ1-1; 7 bases map to TRBD1. Germline-derived CDR1 and CDR2 are SGHAT and FQNNGV. The CDR3 is 14 amino acids. Trimming at V came to 6 bases and at J to 0 bases, leaving 4 bases not matched to a gene. CDR3 sequence: CASRKGQLNTEAFF. CDR3 sequence (DNA): TGTGCCAGCAGGAAGGGACAGTTGAACACTGAAGCTTTCTTT.

This chain connects TRBV6-5 to TRBJ2-2; 10 bases fit TRBD2. CDR1 is MNHEY and CDR2 is SVGAGI in the germline V gene. CDR3 size: 16 residues. The junction had 6 bases not matched to a gene; V was cut back by 0 bases and J by 8 bases. The CDR3 DNA reads TGTGCCAGCAGTTACTCGCTAGCGGGAGTGTCGGGGGAGCTGTTTTTT. Translating gives CASSYSLAGVSGELFF.

The chain has TRBV27 and TRBJ2-3, with D unresolved. This CDR3 comprises 14 residues. Per germline, CDR1 MNHEY and CDR2 SMNVEV (reference sequence). Trimming took 0 bases from V and 0 from J, leaving 4 bases between them. CDR3 nucleotide sequence: TGTGCCAGCAGTTTATCTCTTAGCACAGATACGCAGTATTTT. Protein: CASSLSLSTDTQYF.

The rearrangement links TRBV11-2 to TRBJ2-7; maybe TRBD2 (6 bases). The V gene lost 0 bases and the J gene lost 3 bases, with 12 bases spanning the gap. Germline V gene lookup returns CDR1 SGHAT and CDR2 FQNNGV. The CDR3 covers 15 residues. The chain's CDR3 is CASSLDRGKFYEQYF. The CDR3, as DNA: TGTGCCAGCAGCTTAGATCGGGGGAAATTCTACGAGCAGTACTTC.

The chain is built from TRBV7-6 and TRBJ1-1; 8 nucleotides agree with TRBD1. The CDR3 sequence is 16 residues long. V dropped 3 bases and J dropped 3; count of bases not matched to a gene: 9. CDR1 and CDR2 from the germline V gene are SGHVS and FNYEAQ. CDR3 residues: CASSFRGQGGYTEAFF. In DNA form, the CDR3 reads TGTGCCAGCAGCTTTAGAGGACAGGGTGGGTACACTGAAGCTTTCTTT.

The gene calls are TRBV10-3 and TRBJ2-1; 9 nucleotides match TRBD2. Germline-derived CDR1 and CDR2 are ENHRY and SYGVKD. V lost 3 bases and J lost 8; bases outside the gene matches: 8. The CDR3 extends over 15 amino acids. The CDR3 nucleotides are TGTGCCATCAGTGAAGGTAGCGGGAGTTCGTATGAGCAGTTCTTC. Protein sequence: CAISEGSGSSYEQFF.

This clone appeared a single time. This chain joins TRBV27 and TRBJ2-5; TRBD2 agrees at 13 bases. The CDR3 is 17 amino acids. Germline assignment: CDR1 MNHEY and CDR2 SMNVEV (reference sequence). J gave up 5 bases and V 1 base, and 7 bases lay outside the gene matches. CDR3 nucleotide sequence: TGTGCCAGCAGTTTATTACTAGCGGGGGGGCCGGAGGAGACCCAGTACTTC. Translation gives CASSLLLAGGPEETQYF.

This chain joins TRBV7-9 and TRBJ2-4; tentative D call: TRBD1 (5 bases). Germline loops: CDR1 SEHNR, CDR2 FQNEAQ (reference sequence). Trimming took off 5 bases at V and 8 bases at J, with 13 bases between the two ends. CDR3 length: 13 amino acids. CDR3 in DNA: TGTGCCAGCAGCACCGCCCCCAGGGACATTCAGTACTTC. This codes for CASSTAPRDIQYF.

The chain carries TRBV5-4 and TRBJ2-2; 11 bases map to TRBD2. J lost 6 bases, V lost 4 bases, and 5 bases had no gene match. The CDR3 is 15 amino acids. CDR1 SGHNT and CDR2 YYREEE come from the germline V gene (reference sequence). In DNA, the CDR3 is TGTGCCAGCAGCGCGGGACTAGCGGTAGCCGGGGAGCTGTTTTTT. Amino acids: CASSAGLAVAGELFF. Full variable domain (missing parts from reference TRBV5-4 and TRBJ2-2): ETGVTQSPTHLIKTRGQQVTLRCSSQSGHNTVSWYQQALGQGPQFIFQYYREEENGRGNFPPRFSGLQFPNYSSELNVNALELDDSALYLCASSAGLAVAGELFFGEGSRLTVL.

There are a few counts of this clone. The genes are TRBV25-1 and TRBJ1-1; D not certain. V lost 0 bases and J lost 3, with 5 bases in between. The CDR3 is 13 amino acids. Germline values: CDR1 MGHDK, CDR2 SYGVNS. In DNA, the CDR3 is TGTGCCAGCAGTGAATACATAGACACTGAAGCTTTCTTT. This encodes CASSEYIDTEAFF.

This clone was found a few times. The rearrangement links TRBV7-9 to TRBJ1-2; perhaps TRBD1 as D (5 bases). The germline V gene encodes CDR1 SEHNR and CDR2 FQNEAQ (reference sequence). V lost 1 base to trimming and J lost 5 bases, with 11 bases between them. The CDR3 is 14 residues long. The CDR3 DNA reads as TGTGCCAGCAGCTTAGAGCAGGGAGGGTATGGCTACACCTTC. Translation: CASSLEQGGYGYTF. Full variable domain (rest looked up from reference TRBV7-9 and TRBJ1-2): DTGVSQNPRHKITKRGQNVTFRCDPISEHNRLYWYRQTLGQGPEFLTYFQNEAQLEKSRLLSDRFSAERPKGSFSTLEIQRTEQGDSAMYLCASSLEQGGYGYTFGSGTRLTVV.

J is TRBJ2-3 and V is TRBV25-1, with 7 bases fitting TRBD1. Unmatched junction bases numbered 5, after V lost 0 bases and J lost 5 bases. The CDR3 runs to 15 residues. Germline CDR1 MGHDK, CDR2 SYGVNS. The CDR3 protein is CASSEYRGQLDTQYF. Written as DNA, the CDR3 is TGTGCCAGCAGTGAATATCGGGGACAGCTAGATACGCAGTATTTT.

This clone occurred once. V usage is TRBV5-1 and J usage is TRBJ1-2; D remains ambiguous. CDR1 and CDR2 from the germline V gene are SGHRS and YFSETQ. The ends were cut back, 2 bases at V and 8 bases at J, with 16 bases in the middle. The CDR3 has 14 residues. The CDR3, as DNA: TGCGCCAGCAGCTTCGAGGGCCAGGCGAACGGCTACACCTTC. It yields the protein CASSFEGQANGYTF.

CDR3 protein: CASSIRVGNTEAFF. DNA of the CDR3: TGTGCCAGTAGTATCCGGGTGGGGAACACTGAAGCTTTCTTT. This sequence joins TRBV19 and TRBJ1-1; D gene uncertain. CDR3 length: 14 residues. The V gene's germline CDR1 is LNHDA and CDR2 SQIVND (reference sequence). V lost 3 bases, J lost 1 base, and 9 bases lay in between. The variable domain in full, completed from reference TRBV19 and TRBJ1-1, reads DGGITQSPKYLFRKEGQNVTLSCEQNLNHDAMYWYRQDPGQGLRLIYYSQIVNDFQKGDIAEGYSVSREKKESFPLTVTSAQKNPTAFYLCASSIRVGNTEAFFGQGTRLTVV.